This paragraph reports one TCR beta chain. Unique molecular identifiers were affixed to discrete cDNA molecules within the library. MiXCR, run by TCRdb on the RACE reads, gives a single entry per CDR3 protein. The repertoire holds about 69,000 distinct CDR3 sequences, with around 30% as singletons. CDR3 length equals 16 residues. The V gene's germline CDR1 is MGHDK and CDR2 SYGVNS. With V trimmed by 4 bases and J by 2 bases, 4 bases remained unmatched. These data belong to a study of human T cells and chemical hapten exposure. As to time point: patch test 1, 2 weeks after DPC sensitization. Treatment reported: therapeutic diphenylcyclopropenone sensitization with weekly scalp DPC.

Sequencing used whole blood, obtained in connection with sensitization to the hapten diphenylcyclopropenone (DPC). The chain is built from TRBV25-1 and TRBJ2-1; 11 bases map to TRBD2. The TCR was taken from a man between 40 and 49 years old with alopecia areata. Some clones in this sample may be carry-over from other donors' samples. CDR3 protein: CASSATSGNPYNEQFF. The CDR3 DNA reads TGTGCCAGCAGTGCGACTAGCGGGAATCCCTACAATGAGCAGTTCTTC.